In its sample, the clone carrying this T cell receptor (beta chain) was seen once. The data were obtained in a study of Ad26.COV2.S vaccination and SARS-CoV-2 variants. On the study more broadly: By the intramuscular route, Ad26.COV2.S was given once, or twice 56 days apart.

Libraries were prepared by immunoSEQ multiplex PCR; TCRdb keeps only in-frame clonotypes and omits some of them. Of 450,000 to 550,000 clones listed, about 88% were seen once; the top ten hold more than 1.5%. The germline V gene encodes CDR1 MDHEN and CDR2 SYDVKM. This CDR3 has 16 residues. The V and J ends lost 5 bases and 6 bases, in that order; junction bases with no gene match: 15. The treatment here: around 19 received Ad26.COV2.S at low or high dose, single or two shots; roughly 5 received placebo; per-sample allocation not given. Day 63 after the first vaccine or placebo injection was the time point for sampling.

J is TRBJ1-2 and V is TRBV28; 7 bases are shared with TRBD1. This TCR was sampled from a person between 18 and 65 years old who received the Ad26.COV2.S COVID-19 vaccine or a placebo. This specimen was peripheral blood, taken in a trial of Ad26.COV2.S vaccine versus placebo. DNA for the CDR3: TGTGCCAGCAGTACCCATCCTACAGGGGCCCCAAATGGCTACACCTTC. This gives the protein CASSTHPTGAPNGYTF.